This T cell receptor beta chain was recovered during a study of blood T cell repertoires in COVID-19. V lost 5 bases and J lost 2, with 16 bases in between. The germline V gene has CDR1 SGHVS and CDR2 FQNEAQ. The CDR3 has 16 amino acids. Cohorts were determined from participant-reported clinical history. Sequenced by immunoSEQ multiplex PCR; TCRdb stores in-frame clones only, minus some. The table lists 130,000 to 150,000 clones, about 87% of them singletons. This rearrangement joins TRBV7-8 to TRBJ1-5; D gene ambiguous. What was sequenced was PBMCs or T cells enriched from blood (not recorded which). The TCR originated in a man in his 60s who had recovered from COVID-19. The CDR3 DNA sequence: TGTGCCAGCAGCCCAAGCCGGGGTCTGGGCAATCAGCCCCAGCATTTT. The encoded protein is CASSPSRGLGNQPQHF.